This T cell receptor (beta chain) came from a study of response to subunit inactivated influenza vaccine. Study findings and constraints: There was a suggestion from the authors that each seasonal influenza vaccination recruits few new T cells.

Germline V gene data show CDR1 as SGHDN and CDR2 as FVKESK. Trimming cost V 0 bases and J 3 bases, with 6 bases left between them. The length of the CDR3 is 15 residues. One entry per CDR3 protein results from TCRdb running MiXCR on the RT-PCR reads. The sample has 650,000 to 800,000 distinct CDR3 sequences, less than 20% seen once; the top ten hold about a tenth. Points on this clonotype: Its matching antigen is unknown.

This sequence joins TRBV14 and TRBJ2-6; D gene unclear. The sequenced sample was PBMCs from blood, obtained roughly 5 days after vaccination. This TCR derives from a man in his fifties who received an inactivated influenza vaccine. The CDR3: CASSQDRVGANVLTF. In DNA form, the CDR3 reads TGTGCCAGCAGCCAAGACCGCGTTGGGGCCAACGTCCTGACTTTC. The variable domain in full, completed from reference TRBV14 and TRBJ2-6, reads EAGVTQFPSHSVIEKGQTVTLRCDPISGHDNLYWYRRVMGKEIKFLLHFVKESKQDESGMPNNRFLAERTGGTYSTLKVQPAELEDSGVYFCASSQDRVGANVLTFGAGSRLTVL.